Listed here is a single TCR beta chain. The antigen is not known. Clones were sequenced by immunoSEQ multiplex PCR, and TCRdb holds only the in-frame ones, with some missing. The sample shows roughly 140,000 clones, 85% to 95% of them seen only once. Germline CDR1 LNHDA, CDR2 SQIVND (reference sequence). This CDR3 has 16 residues. J was trimmed by 6 bases and V by 4 bases; bases with no gene match: 9. This entry comes from a study of T cell responses to AZD1222 COVID-19 vaccine. Study-level points and caveats: Mostly white British, mostly female donors; authors suggested clonal diversity may be underestimated.

The chain recombines TRBV19 with TRBJ1-6; TRBD1 matches at 7 bases. The clonotype comes from an adult in good health. Material: peripheral blood, obtained on day 0 of AZD1222 vaccination. CDR3 sequence reads: CASSNTNRGINSPLHF. DNA for the CDR3: TGTGCCAGTAGTAACACCAACAGGGGAATTAATTCACCCCTCCACTTT.